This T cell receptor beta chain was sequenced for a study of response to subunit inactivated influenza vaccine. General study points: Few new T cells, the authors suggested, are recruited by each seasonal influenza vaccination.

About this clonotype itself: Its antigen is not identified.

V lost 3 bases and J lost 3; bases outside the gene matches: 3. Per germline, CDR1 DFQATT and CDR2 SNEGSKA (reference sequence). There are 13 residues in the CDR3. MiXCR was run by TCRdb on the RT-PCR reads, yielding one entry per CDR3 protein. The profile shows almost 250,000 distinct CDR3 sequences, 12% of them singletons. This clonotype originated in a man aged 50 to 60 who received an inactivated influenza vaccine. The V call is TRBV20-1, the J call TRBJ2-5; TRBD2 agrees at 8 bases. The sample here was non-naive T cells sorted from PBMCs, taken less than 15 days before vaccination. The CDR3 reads CSASTSGKETQYF. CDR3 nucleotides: TGCAGTGCTAGCACTAGCGGTAAAGAGACCCAGTACTTC.